This TCR beta chain stems from a study of regulatory T cells in long-lasting Graves disease. The study's findings and limits: Persistent Graves' disease cases displayed lower TCR diversity than newly diagnosed ones. TRBV28, TRBJ1-2 and TRBJ2-5 were segments that persistent disease favored.

Concerning this clonotype itself: Its antigen is not known.

Construction of the TCR beta libraries employed iRepertoire HTBI primers in conjunction with Arm-PCR of CDR3 regions. TCRdb redid the calling of the multiplex PCR reads with MiXCR, one entry per CDR3 protein. The table shows a few hundred thousand distinct CDR3 sequences, with less than 25% occurring only once. With 4 bases removed from V and 8 bases from J, the gap between germline ends came to 14 bases. Germline CDR1 reads DFQATT; CDR2 reads SNEGSKA (reference sequence). CDR3 length equals 12 residues. Time point described: persistent/refractory GD, antithyroid drugs over 5 years with positive TRAb. From PBMCs, RNA was extracted and then used to make the TCR library.

This sequence was found in a female donor with Graves disease. V gene TRBV20-1 combines with J gene TRBJ1-1; perhaps TRBD1 as D (5 bases). This specimen was peripheral blood mononuclear cells (PBMCs), taken when the disease was refractory, from a patient treated with antithyroid drugs. CDR3: CSAIEQVTEAFF. The CDR3 DNA follows: TGCAGTGCTATAGAACAGGTCACAGAAGCTTTCTTT.